The rows below give T cell receptor beta chains drawn from one sample of a study of blood T cells in healthy people across ages. TCRdb recomputed calls from the 5' RACE reads with MiXCR, one row per CDR3 protein. The sample lists just under 900,000 distinct CDR3 sequences; more than 25% were seen once. The specimen sequenced was blood. The receptors were sampled from a woman older than 75 in good health. CDR3s include the opening cysteine and the closing phenylalanine or tryptophan. D genes are given only for firm matches. Not all rows give a size; the values are once, few, many and, for expanded clones, a class.

V gene: TRBV20-1; clone size: many; J gene: TRBJ2-1; D gene: NA; CDR3 protein: CSASRELSSYNEQFF; CDR3 DNA: TGCAGTGCTAGTAGGGAGCTGAGCTCCTACAATGAGCAGTTCTTC
V gene: TRBV6-2/TRBV6-3; clone size: once; J gene: TRBJ2-1; D gene: NA; CDR3 protein: CASSFATIEQFF; CDR3 DNA: TGTGCCAGCAGTTTTGCTACAATCGAGCAGTTCTTC
V gene: TRBV20-1; clone size: many; J gene: TRBJ1-2; D gene: NA; CDR3 protein: CSARVMDGYTF; CDR3 DNA: TGCAGTGCTAGAGTAATGGACGGCTACACCTTC
V gene: TRBV6-2/TRBV6-3; clone size: NA; J gene: TRBJ2-1; D gene: TRBD2; CDR3 protein: CASSREPGLAANEQFF; CDR3 DNA: TGTGCCAGCAGCAGGGAACCGGGACTAGCGGCCAATGAGCAGTTCTTC
V gene: TRBV3-1; clone size: NA; J gene: TRBJ2-2; D gene: NA; CDR3 protein: CASSQGQTTGELFF; CDR3 DNA: TGTGCCAGCAGCCAAGGGCAAACCACCGGGGAGCTGTTTTTT
V gene: TRBV5-1; clone size: few; J gene: TRBJ2-2; D gene: NA; CDR3 protein: CASSSRTAGLVAGELFF; CDR3 DNA: TGCGCCAGCAGCTCACGGACGGCAGGGTTGGTGGCCGGGGAGCTGTTTTTT
V gene: TRBV4-3; clone size: NA; J gene: TRBJ2-7; D gene: NA; CDR3 protein: CASSQGVFSSTNNEQYF; CDR3 DNA: TGCGCCAGCAGCCAAGGTGTCTTCTCATCTACCAACAATGAGCAGTACTTC
V gene: TRBV12-3/TRBV12-4; clone size: NA; J gene: TRBJ2-3; D gene: TRBD2; CDR3 protein: CASTGGRTDTEYF; CDR3 DNA: TGTGCCAGCACGGGGGGGAGGACAGATACGGAATATTTT
V gene: TRBV24-1; clone size: NA; J gene: TRBJ2-5; D gene: TRBD2; CDR3 protein: CATSRTSGGIGETQYF; CDR3 DNA: TGTGCCACCAGTAGGACTAGCGGGGGAATCGGTGAGACCCAGTACTTC
V gene: TRBV12-3/TRBV12-4; clone size: NA; J gene: TRBJ1-1; D gene: TRBD1; CDR3 protein: CASGSTGVNTESFF; CDR3 DNA: TGTGCCAGCGGATCGACAGGGGTGAACACTGAATCTTTCTTT
V gene: TRBV10-3; clone size: many; J gene: TRBJ2-3; D gene: NA; CDR3 protein: CAISESLRGGDTQYF; CDR3 DNA: TGTGCCATCAGTGAGTCTCTGAGGGGCGGAGATACGCAGTATTTT
V gene: TRBV7-8; clone size: many; J gene: TRBJ1-2; D gene: TRBD1; CDR3 protein: CASSLAGTGFNYGYTF; CDR3 DNA: TGTGCCAGCAGCTTAGCAGGGACAGGGTTTAACTATGGCTACACCTTC
V gene: TRBV5-1; clone size: few; J gene: TRBJ1-6; D gene: NA; CDR3 protein: CASSLAPAISYNSPLHF; CDR3 DNA: TGCGCCAGCAGCTTGGCCCCAGCCATCTCCTATAATTCACCCCTCCACTTT
V gene: TRBV4-3; clone size: NA; J gene: TRBJ2-1; D gene: TRBD1; CDR3 protein: CASSLAPTGGVGNGQFF; CDR3 DNA: TGCGCCAGCAGCCTAGCACCGACAGGGGGCGTTGGTAATGGGCAGTTCTTC
V gene: TRBV7-8; clone size: NA; J gene: TRBJ2-1; D gene: NA; CDR3 protein: CASSLVVGLRNNEQFF; CDR3 DNA: TGTGCCAGCAGCTTAGTAGTGGGACTCAGAAACAATGAGCAGTTCTTC
V gene: TRBV20-1; clone size: many; J gene: TRBJ2-5; D gene: NA; CDR3 protein: CSARVRGLGKRETQYF; CDR3 DNA: TGCAGTGCTAGGGTTAGAGGTTTGGGGAAGAGAGAGACCCAGTACTTC
V gene: TRBV7-2; clone size: NA; J gene: TRBJ2-3; D gene: TRBD2; CDR3 protein: CASSLAFPSGGSDTQYF; CDR3 DNA: TGTGCCAGCAGCTTAGCCTTCCCTAGCGGGGGGTCAGATACGCAGTATTTT
V gene: TRBV20-1; clone size: few; J gene: TRBJ1-1; D gene: NA; CDR3 protein: CSARNPLTGGNTEAFF; CDR3 DNA: TGCAGTGCTAGAAACCCTTTGACAGGCGGGAACACTGAAGCTTTCTTT
V gene: TRBV20-1; clone size: NA; J gene: TRBJ1-3; D gene: TRBD1; CDR3 protein: CSATRQGGTLSGNTIYF; CDR3 DNA: TGCAGTGCTACCAGACAGGGGGGAACCCTCTCTGGAAACACCATATATTTT
V gene: TRBV25-1; clone size: many; J gene: TRBJ2-3; D gene: NA; CDR3 protein: CASSERLDTQYF; CDR3 DNA: TGTGCCAGCAGTGAGAGGCTAGATACGCAGTATTTT
V gene: TRBV30; clone size: NA; J gene: TRBJ1-2; D gene: NA; CDR3 protein: CAWSVAGRGYTF; CDR3 DNA: TGTGCCTGGAGTGTGGCGGGGAGGGGCTACACCTTC
V gene: TRBV2; clone size: few; J gene: TRBJ1-2; D gene: NA; CDR3 protein: CASSERQVGFYGYTF; CDR3 DNA: TGTGCCAGCAGTGAAAGACAAGTCGGATTCTATGGCTACACCTTC
V gene: TRBV6-2/TRBV6-3; clone size: NA; J gene: TRBJ2-2; D gene: NA; CDR3 protein: CASSYPIVGELFF; CDR3 DNA: TGTGCCAGCAGTTACCCAATTGTAGGGGAGCTGTTTTTT
V gene: TRBV7-8; clone size: many; J gene: TRBJ2-7; D gene: NA; CDR3 protein: CASSSPRFGNEQYF; CDR3 DNA: TGTGCCAGCAGCTCCCCGCGATTCGGAAACGAGCAGTACTTC
V gene: TRBV7-2; clone size: NA; J gene: TRBJ1-3; D gene: NA; CDR3 protein: CASSSHSGNTIYF; CDR3 DNA: TGTGCCAGCAGCTCCCACTCTGGAAACACCATATATTTT
V gene: TRBV6-5; clone size: NA; J gene: TRBJ1-1; D gene: NA; CDR3 protein: CASRRRRDTEAFF; CDR3 DNA: TGTGCCAGCAGGCGGAGGCGGGACACTGAAGCTTTCTTT
V gene: TRBV20-1; clone size: many; J gene: TRBJ1-2; D gene: NA; CDR3 protein: CSAESGSLNYGYTF; CDR3 DNA: TGCAGTGCCGAATCCGGCTCCCTCAACTATGGCTACACCTTC
V gene: TRBV6-1; clone size: NA; J gene: TRBJ2-7; D gene: TRBD1; CDR3 protein: CASSGGQTYEQYF; CDR3 DNA: TGTGCCAGCAGTGGGGGACAGACCTACGAGCAGTACTTC
V gene: TRBV7-2; clone size: many; J gene: TRBJ2-1; D gene: TRBD2; CDR3 protein: CASSFPERGGHNEQFF; CDR3 DNA: TGTGCCAGCAGCTTCCCCGAGCGGGGGGGCCACAATGAGCAGTTCTTC
V gene: TRBV15; clone size: many; J gene: TRBJ1-1; D gene: NA; CDR3 protein: CATSGSQGISTEAFF; CDR3 DNA: TGTGCCACCAGCGGGAGCCAGGGGATTAGCACTGAAGCTTTCTTT
V gene: TRBV25-1; clone size: NA; J gene: TRBJ1-4; D gene: NA; CDR3 protein: CASSARGAGNEKLFF; CDR3 DNA: TGTGCCAGCAGTGCAAGGGGCGCGGGCAATGAAAAACTGTTTTTT
V gene: TRBV20-1; clone size: NA; J gene: TRBJ2-7; D gene: TRBD1; CDR3 protein: CSARTGGTGISEQYF; CDR3 DNA: TGCAGTGCTAGAACCGGGGGGACAGGGATCAGCGAGCAGTACTTC
V gene: TRBV11-2; clone size: NA; J gene: TRBJ2-5; D gene: TRBD1; CDR3 protein: CASSFDRVNEQYF; CDR3 DNA: TGTGCCAGCAGCTTTGACAGGGTCAATGAGCAGTACTTC